This record looks at one TCR beta chain sequence and its context. The antigen this receptor binds is unknown. Base qualities are not provided; no much larger clone lies one nucleotide away. The CDR3 runs 15 residues from the cysteine to the phenylalanine. Left in the record is the CDR3 DNA by itself, 45 bases read in frame from the first base. At the junction V is shortened by 0 bases and J by 6 bases, with 12 bases in between. The germline V gene provides CDR1 MGHRA and CDR2 YSYEKL. These data originate in a study of blood T cell repertoires in COVID-19 (dated by TCRdb to 2020 to 2021). Context from the whole study: The collaborator samples originated in the United States, Italy and Spain and spanned the acute and convalescent phases of COVID-19. Subjects who had been exposed to COVID-19, were actively infected with it, or had recovered from it provided the deeply sampled blood TCRbeta repertoires that made up the dataset. The samples were drawn from two sources: the first 160 participants of the ongoing ImmuneRACE study, and some 1,300 subjects contributed by 6 global collaborators. The repertoires were released in a freely available public database meant as a resource for research on the immune response to SARS-CoV-2. Where available, HLA class I and class II types were obtained from metadata supplied by the sample provider rather than from assay-based typing. Nearly every sample came with metadata listing a de-identified subject ID, COVID-19 status, age in years and sex. The material from the prospective study consisted of cDNA or gDNA derived from T cells, B-cell-depleted T cells, or PBMCs. Overall results and qualifications from the work: The quantity of clinical and demographic metadata differed by source and by participant and was supplied without curation.

Participants in the prospective study were aged roughly 18 to 90 years, lived in under 30 United States geographic areas, and enrolled through a virtual design. Cohort assignment in the prospective study relied on participant-reported clinical history from a screening survey and a study questionnaire. Mobile phlebotomists in the prospective study collected whole blood, serum and a nasopharyngeal or oropharyngeal swab from every participant. Additional blood draws and questionnaires over a roughly two-month period could optionally be provided by prospective study participants. Before DNA extraction, prospective study blood samples were shipped either frozen or at room temperature. TCRbeta CDR3 regions were amplified from genomic DNA by means of the immunoSEQ Assay, a bias-controlled multiplex PCR. In the source study's methods: The number of nucleated cells in each sample was estimated by amplification of reference gene primers within the assay. Sequence reads were collapsed and filtered to measure the absolute abundance of every unique TCRbeta CDR3 rearrangement. For each sample, productive Simpson clonality was calculated as the square root of Simpson's diversity index across productive rearrangements. The table comes from immuneACCESS by way of TCRdb, which keeps in-frame sequences with V and J called. Part of the clones is missing from these tables; in studies checked, under half for an unresolved V gene and the rest for unknown reasons. The D gene and trimming were derived from the DNA, and the V and J assignments and clone size from that table. The sample has about 260,000 clones on record, around 84% of them singletons. About 4% of the sample is held by the ten biggest clonotypes.

The sequence links TRBV4-1 to TRBJ1-5; possibly the D gene is TRBD1, per 5 matching bases. The clonotype was recovered from a man aged 30 to 39 with acute COVID-19. Sequences were obtained from PBMCs or T cells enriched from blood (not recorded which). The CDR3 is CASSQDIGGLQPQHF. Here is the DNA: TGCGCCAGCAGCCAAGATATTGGGGGACTTCAGCCCCAGCATTTT.